This TCR beta chain derives from a study of monozygotic twins with inflammatory bowel disease. General study results and limits: Clonotype sharing was lower in IBD patients than healthy twins, most markedly with disease activity. Discrimination among different T cell subtypes was not achievable.

Comments on this clonotype: Its antigen is currently unknown.

With the 5' RACE reads reprocessed, TCRdb shows one record per CDR3 protein and no DNA. The sample includes approximately 400,000 distinct CDR3 sequences. Per germline, CDR1 SGHVS and CDR2 FNYEAQ. This CDR3 comprises 14 residues. Sequencing input: blood. The genes are TRBV7-6 and TRBJ2-2; without DNA, the TCRdb call of TRBD2 cannot be checked. The receptor comes from a human donor with ulcerative colitis or Crohn's disease, or a healthy co-twin of an affected twin (not recorded which). This chain's CDR3 is CASSSQGGSGELFF.